This T cell receptor (beta chain) stems from a study of spatial heterogeneity in lung cancer. CDR3 length equals 11 residues. Trimming removed 6 bases at V and 4 bases at J, with 6 bases between. CDR1 and CDR2 (germline): MDHEN, SYDVKM. Documented time point: blood at routine non-recurrence follow-up after resection. One entry per CDR3 protein results from TCRdb running MiXCR on the 5' RACE reads. The sample lists 110,000 or so distinct CDR3 sequences, more than 10% occurring once. This sequence joins TRBV28 and TRBJ1-2; no clear D. The sequence derives from a female donor with early-stage non-small cell lung cancer. The source material was PBMCs, sampled at follow-up. CDR3 in DNA: TGTGCCAGCAGGGAATTCTATGGCTACACCTTC. Translation gives CASREFYGYTF.